The rows below give T cell receptor beta chains drawn from one sample of a study of T-cell reconstitution after alpha-beta-depleted transplantation in children. TCRdb independently ran MiXCR on the PCR reads; one entry per CDR3 protein. The table has hundreds of thousands of distinct CDR3 sequences, 32% seen once; the top ten hold around 2.4%. The material was PBMCs from the stem cell graft donor, obtained from the stem cell graft. The receptors come from a human donor who donated a stem cell graft to a child with aplastic anemia. CDR3s include the opening cysteine and the closing phenylalanine or tryptophan. The order of the fields is clone size, J gene, V gene, CDR3 protein. A row's size may be missing; if present it is once, few, many or a size class.

clone size: few
J gene: TRBJ2-2
V gene: TRBV12-3/TRBV12-4
CDR3 protein: CASRLGRESGELFF

clone size: few
J gene: TRBJ1-4
V gene: TRBV6-5
CDR3 protein: CASSPLGQGKNEKLFF

clone size: -
J gene: TRBJ1-6
V gene: TRBV6-5
CDR3 protein: CASSQGGAPLHF

clone size: once
J gene: TRBJ2-1
V gene: TRBV19
CDR3 protein: CASKGAGGPPNEQFF

clone size: few
J gene: TRBJ2-5
V gene: TRBV18
CDR3 protein: CASSPRQVQETQYF

clone size: few
J gene: TRBJ2-7
V gene: TRBV20-1
CDR3 protein: CSAERGDSYEQYF

clone size: -
J gene: TRBJ2-3
V gene: TRBV28
CDR3 protein: CATAAYSGTDTQYF

clone size: -
J gene: TRBJ1-3
V gene: TRBV30
CDR3 protein: CAWNLLPGNTIYF

clone size: -
J gene: TRBJ2-7
V gene: TRBV6-1
CDR3 protein: CASSESGQGGYEQYF

clone size: -
J gene: TRBJ1-6
V gene: TRBV7-9
CDR3 protein: CASSLGGDSRSPLHF

clone size: -
J gene: TRBJ2-3
V gene: TRBV28
CDR3 protein: CASSLGLAGGRDTQYF

clone size: few
J gene: TRBJ1-1
V gene: TRBV6-1
CDR3 protein: CASRTGSLTGGGAEAFF

clone size: -
J gene: TRBJ2-1
V gene: TRBV27
CDR3 protein: CASSFRGRQNNEQFF

clone size: -
J gene: TRBJ2-1
V gene: TRBV20-1
CDR3 protein: CSASGTSGLYNEQFF

clone size: few
J gene: TRBJ2-2
V gene: TRBV9
CDR3 protein: CASSVAGARNTGELFF

clone size: -
J gene: TRBJ2-3
V gene: TRBV7-9
CDR3 protein: CASSLGRPDTQYF

clone size: -
J gene: TRBJ2-7
V gene: TRBV20-1
CDR3 protein: CSARDQRAGSDEQYF

clone size: -
J gene: TRBJ2-2
V gene: TRBV7-2
CDR3 protein: CASSLTSGRAPGELFF

clone size: -
J gene: TRBJ2-7
V gene: TRBV3-1
CDR3 protein: CASSQDLGGPYEQYF

clone size: -
J gene: TRBJ2-5
V gene: TRBV7-2
CDR3 protein: CASSSRPVAGGLETQYF

clone size: few
J gene: TRBJ2-5
V gene: TRBV7-7
CDR3 protein: CASSLEVGETQYF

clone size: -
J gene: TRBJ2-2
V gene: TRBV5-1
CDR3 protein: CASVRNPDTGELFF

clone size: -
J gene: TRBJ2-1
V gene: TRBV20-1
CDR3 protein: CSAVLAGVNNEQFF

clone size: -
J gene: TRBJ2-1
V gene: TRBV12-3/TRBV12-4
CDR3 protein: CASSLFGVNEQFF

clone size: few
J gene: TRBJ1-5
V gene: TRBV6-2/TRBV6-3
CDR3 protein: CASSERAQPQHF

clone size: -
J gene: TRBJ2-1
V gene: TRBV29-1
CDR3 protein: CSVPGVHEQFF

clone size: -
J gene: TRBJ2-7
V gene: TRBV5-1
CDR3 protein: CASNAHDEQYF

clone size: -
J gene: TRBJ1-5
V gene: TRBV12-3/TRBV12-4
CDR3 protein: CASSIGGKQPQHF

clone size: -
J gene: TRBJ2-1
V gene: TRBV19
CDR3 protein: CASRSPGLAGEPYNEQFF

clone size: -
J gene: TRBJ1-3
V gene: TRBV12-3/TRBV12-4
CDR3 protein: CASSLNGFGGNTIYF

clone size: few
J gene: TRBJ2-3
V gene: TRBV12-3/TRBV12-4
CDR3 protein: CASSLVSSGHTDTQYF

clone size: few
J gene: TRBJ2-5
V gene: TRBV5-1
CDR3 protein: CASSLVSLETQYF

clone size: -
J gene: TRBJ1-4
V gene: TRBV28
CDR3 protein: CASTNDRGKRELFF

clone size: few
J gene: TRBJ1-4
V gene: TRBV7-2
CDR3 protein: CASSLGQGAREKLFF

clone size: few
J gene: TRBJ1-4
V gene: TRBV20-1
CDR3 protein: CSAQIPRATNEKLFF

clone size: few
J gene: TRBJ2-3
V gene: TRBV7-2
CDR3 protein: CASIPRARREVRDTQYF

clone size: few
J gene: TRBJ2-3
V gene: TRBV7-8
CDR3 protein: CASSLSRGRGTDTQYF

clone size: -
J gene: TRBJ2-1
V gene: TRBV24-1
CDR3 protein: CATSDSSSRVNNEQFF

clone size: -
J gene: TRBJ2-1
V gene: TRBV4-3
CDR3 protein: CASSQGRADRLYNEQFF

clone size: few
J gene: TRBJ2-2
V gene: TRBV12-3/TRBV12-4
CDR3 protein: CASSWNTGELFF

clone size: -
J gene: TRBJ1-1
V gene: TRBV7-2
CDR3 protein: CASRAGVLNTEAFF

clone size: -
J gene: TRBJ1-5
V gene: TRBV20-1
CDR3 protein: CSAPQKTGAGNQPQHF

clone size: -
J gene: TRBJ2-7
V gene: TRBV6-5
CDR3 protein: CASSYGTSGSYEQYF

clone size: -
J gene: TRBJ1-2
V gene: TRBV18
CDR3 protein: CASSPDGAYGYTF

clone size: -
J gene: TRBJ2-1
V gene: TRBV29-1
CDR3 protein: CSVEAKGLAGGLNEQFF

clone size: once
J gene: TRBJ1-2
V gene: TRBV2
CDR3 protein: CASNPQGLNGYTF

clone size: -
J gene: TRBJ1-2
V gene: TRBV29-1
CDR3 protein: CSVDQGGNRYTF

clone size: few
J gene: TRBJ1-2
V gene: TRBV7-9
CDR3 protein: CASSLVIQGDGYTF

clone size: few
J gene: TRBJ2-5
V gene: TRBV29-1
CDR3 protein: CSVAPGQGGETQYF

clone size: -
J gene: TRBJ2-1
V gene: TRBV24-1
CDR3 protein: CATSEGVVAGSYNEQFF

clone size: -
J gene: TRBJ1-1
V gene: TRBV5-1
CDR3 protein: CASSSLPGRDTAFF

clone size: -
J gene: TRBJ2-3
V gene: TRBV14
CDR3 protein: CASSQAGSGAYTQYF

clone size: few
J gene: TRBJ2-2
V gene: TRBV7-6
CDR3 protein: CASSLRLLGQDTGELFF

clone size: -
J gene: TRBJ2-7
V gene: TRBV6-5
CDR3 protein: CASSYSRTGTTYEQYF

clone size: -
J gene: TRBJ2-3
V gene: TRBV4-3
CDR3 protein: CASSHLLKADTQYF

clone size: few
J gene: TRBJ1-2
V gene: TRBV5-4
CDR3 protein: CASSSDLYGYTF